The text below deals with one T cell receptor beta chain. V was clipped by 5 bases and J by 2 bases; unmatched bases: 13. This CDR3 is 17 amino acids long. Germline-derived CDR1 and CDR2 are MDHEN and SYDVKM. These data come from a study of blood T cell repertoires in COVID-19. The method was immunoSEQ multiplex PCR; TCRdb's version includes in-frame clones alone and lacks a portion of them. The sample shows 200,000 to 250,000 clones, approximately 86% of them seen only once. The J gene is TRBJ1-2, the V gene TRBV28, with TRBD1 matching 8 bases. This receptor was obtained from a man aged 18 to 29 with acute COVID-19. The sequencing input was PBMCs or T cells enriched from blood (not recorded which). Here the CDR3 reads CASSTTTMDRANYGYTF. For the CDR3, the DNA is TGTGCCAGCAGTACCACCACCATGGACAGGGCGAACTATGGCTACACCTTC.